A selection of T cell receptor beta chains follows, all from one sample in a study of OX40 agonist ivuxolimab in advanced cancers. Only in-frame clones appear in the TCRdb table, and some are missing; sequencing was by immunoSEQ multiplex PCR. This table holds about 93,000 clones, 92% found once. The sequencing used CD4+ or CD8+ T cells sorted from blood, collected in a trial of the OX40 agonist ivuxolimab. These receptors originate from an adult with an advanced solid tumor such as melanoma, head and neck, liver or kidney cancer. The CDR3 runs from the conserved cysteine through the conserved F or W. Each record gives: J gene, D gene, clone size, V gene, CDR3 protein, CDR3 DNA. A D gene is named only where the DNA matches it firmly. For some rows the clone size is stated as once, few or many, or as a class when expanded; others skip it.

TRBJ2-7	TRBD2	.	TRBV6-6	CASSPAGGQDEQYF	TGTGCCAGCAGTCCCGCGGGGGGGCAAGACGAGCAGTACTTC
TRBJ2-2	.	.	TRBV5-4	CASSPPWDTNTGELFF	TGTGCCAGCAGCCCCCCGTGGGACACGAACACCGGGGAGCTGTTTTTT
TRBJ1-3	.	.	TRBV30	CAWSVRAGLGNTIYF	TGTGCCTGGAGTGTACGTGCAGGCCTTGGAAACACCATATATTTT
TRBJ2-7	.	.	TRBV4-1	CASSQDRDPGLYEQYF	TGCGCCAGCAGCCAAGATCGGGACCCTGGTCTTTACGAGCAGTACTTC
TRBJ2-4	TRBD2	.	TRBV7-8	CASSFLAGGDKNIQYF	TGTGCCAGCAGCTTCCTAGCGGGGGGCGACAAAAACATTCAGTACTTC
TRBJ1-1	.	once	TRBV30	CAWSPQGNPPEAFF	TGTGCCTGGAGTCCCCAGGGGAACCCCCCTGAAGCTTTCTTT
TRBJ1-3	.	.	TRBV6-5	CASSYYASGNTIYF	TGTGCCAGCAGTTACTATGCCTCTGGAAACACCATATATTTT
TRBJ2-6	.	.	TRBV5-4	CASSPSGSGANVLTF	TGTGCCAGCTCCCCTTCAGGGTCTGGGGCCAACGTCCTGACTTTC
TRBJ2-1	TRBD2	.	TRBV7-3	CASSVYGGGPYNEQFF	TGTGCCAGCAGCGTATACGGCGGGGGACCCTACAATGAGCAGTTCTTC
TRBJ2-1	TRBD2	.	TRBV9	CASSAGDTSGRSYNEQFF	TGTGCCAGCAGCGCAGGAGATACAAGCGGGAGGTCATACAATGAGCAGTTCTTC
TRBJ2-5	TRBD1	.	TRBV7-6	CASSYTGARETQYF	TGTGCCAGCAGTTATACAGGGGCTCGGGAGACCCAGTACTTC
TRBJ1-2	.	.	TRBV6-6	CASTRGADANYGYTF	TGTGCCAGCACACGCGGGGCAGACGCTAACTATGGCTACACCTTC
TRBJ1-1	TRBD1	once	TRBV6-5	CASSYSDRAGTEAFF	TGTGCCAGCAGTTATTCCGACAGGGCGGGCACTGAAGCTTTCTTT
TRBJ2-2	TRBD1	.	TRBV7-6	CASSRTGGANTGELFF	TGTGCCAGCAGCCGAACAGGGGGCGCGAACACCGGGGAGCTGTTTTTT
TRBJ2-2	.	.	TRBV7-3	CASSGYTGELFF	TGTGCCAGCTCTGGGTACACCGGGGAGCTGTTTTTT
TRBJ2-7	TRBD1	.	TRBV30	CAWDRARAEQYF	TGTGCCTGGGACAGGGCCCGGGCCGAGCAGTACTTC
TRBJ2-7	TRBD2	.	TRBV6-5	CASSYSLAGYEQYF	TGTGCCAGCAGTTACTCTCTAGCGGGTTATGAGCAGTACTTC
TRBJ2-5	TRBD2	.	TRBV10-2	CASSTRRGGRETQYF	TGCGCCAGCAGTACCCGGCGGGGGGGCCGAGAGACCCAGTACTTC
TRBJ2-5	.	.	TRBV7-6	CASSVGTLQETQYF	TGTGCCAGCAGCGTTGGGACACTCCAAGAGACCCAGTACTTC
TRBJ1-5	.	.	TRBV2	CASRRGGTSNQPQHF	TGTGCCAGCAGGCGGGGGGGGACTAGCAATCAGCCCCAGCATTTT
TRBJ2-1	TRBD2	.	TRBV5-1	CASSGTSGLGNEQFF	TGCGCCAGCAGCGGAACTAGCGGGTTGGGCAATGAGCAGTTCTTC
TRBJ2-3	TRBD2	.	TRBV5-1	CASNAAREGGTDTQYF	TGCGCCAGCAACGCCGCCCGGGAGGGCGGCACAGATACGCAGTATTTT
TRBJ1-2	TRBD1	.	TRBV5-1	CASSLGTGGVLGYTF	TGCGCCAGCAGCTTGGGAACAGGGGGCGTCCTGGGCTACACCTTC
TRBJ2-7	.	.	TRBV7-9	CASSSGGLEQYF	TGTGCCAGCAGCTCAGGGGGACTCGAGCAGTACTTC
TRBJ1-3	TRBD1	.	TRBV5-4	CASSPGQGRTGNTIYF	TGTGCCAGCAGCCCTGGACAGGGGAGAACTGGAAACACCATATATTTT
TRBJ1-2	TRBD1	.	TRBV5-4	CASSSGAGGFYGYTF	TGTGCCAGCAGCTCAGGGGCAGGGGGATTTTATGGCTACACCTTC
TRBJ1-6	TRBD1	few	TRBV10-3	CATNRGDSPLHF	TGTGCCACGAACAGGGGGGACTCACCCCTCCACTTT
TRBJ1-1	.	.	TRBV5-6	CASSLVLGSANTEAFF	TGTGCCAGCAGCTTGGTTTTGGGTTCGGCGAACACTGAAGCTTTCTTT
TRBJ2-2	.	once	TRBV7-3	CASSLMGENTGELFF	TGTGCCAGCAGCTTAATGGGGGAGAACACCGGGGAGCTGTTTTTT
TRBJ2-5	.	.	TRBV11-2	CASSFKTEAGETQYF	TGTGCCAGCAGCTTCAAAACGGAGGCGGGGGAGACCCAGTACTTC
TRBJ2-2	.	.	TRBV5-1	CASSLPTGTTGDLENTGELFF	TGCGCCAGCAGCTTACCGACCGGGACAACAGGAGATCTAGAGAACACCGGGGAGCTGTTTTTT
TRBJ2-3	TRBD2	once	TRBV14	CASSPTSGPSTDTQYF	TGTGCCAGCAGCCCTACTAGCGGACCCAGCACAGATACGCAGTATTTT
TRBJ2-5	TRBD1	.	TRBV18	CASSRTGTETQYF	TGTGCCAGCTCACGGACAGGGACAGAGACCCAGTACTTC
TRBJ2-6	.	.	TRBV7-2	CASSLDGVSGANVLTF	TGTGCCAGCAGCTTAGATGGGGTCTCTGGGGCCAACGTCCTGACTTTC
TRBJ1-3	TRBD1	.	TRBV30	CGSGGRGIGNTIYF	TGTGGGTCGGGCGGCAGGGGGATTGGAAACACCATATATTTT
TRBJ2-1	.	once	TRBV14	CASSQRISRVQEQFF	TGTGCCAGCAGCCAACGAATTTCCAGGGTACAAGAGCAGTTCTTC
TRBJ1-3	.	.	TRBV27	CASSSHSSGNTIYF	TGTGCCAGCAGTTCTCACAGCTCTGGAAACACCATATATTTT
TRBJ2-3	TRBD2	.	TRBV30	CAWLAGATDTQYF	TGTGCCTGGCTAGCGGGGGCCACAGATACGCAGTATTTT
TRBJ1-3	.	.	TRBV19	CASSIPPRTIYF	TGTGCCAGTAGTATCCCCCCTCGCACCATATATTTT
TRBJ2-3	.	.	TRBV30	CAWSVQDTDTQYF	TGTGCCTGGAGTGTACAGGATACAGATACGCAGTATTTT
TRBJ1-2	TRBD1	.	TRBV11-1	CASGQGLNYGYTF	TGTGCCAGCGGACAGGGGTTGAACTATGGCTACACCTTC
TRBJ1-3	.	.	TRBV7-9	CASSQGLSGNTIYF	TGTGCCAGCAGCCAGGGGCTCTCTGGAAACACCATATATTTT
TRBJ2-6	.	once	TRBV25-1	CASSEGANVLTF	TGTGCCAGCAGTGAGGGGGCCAACGTCCTGACTTTC
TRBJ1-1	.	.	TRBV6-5	CASSGLPNTEAFF	TGTGCCAGTTCAGGGCTTCCGAACACTGAAGCTTTCTTT
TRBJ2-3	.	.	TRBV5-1	CASSLEGGGDADTQYF	TGCGCCAGCAGCTTGGAGGGGGGCGGGGACGCAGATACGCAGTATTTT
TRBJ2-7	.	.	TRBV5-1	CASSPRTVSYEQYF	TGCGCCAGCAGCCCGAGGACAGTCTCCTACGAGCAGTACTTC
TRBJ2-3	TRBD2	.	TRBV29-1	CSVRGTSGGTQYF	TGCAGCGTTCGAGGGACTAGCGGAGGTACGCAGTATTTT
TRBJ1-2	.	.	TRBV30	CAWSAGFNYGYTF	TGTGCCTGGAGTGCGGGGTTTAACTATGGCTACACCTTC
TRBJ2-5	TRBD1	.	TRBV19	CASSNAGTGTETQYF	TGTGCCAGTAGTAATGCCGGGACAGGGACAGAGACCCAGTACTTC